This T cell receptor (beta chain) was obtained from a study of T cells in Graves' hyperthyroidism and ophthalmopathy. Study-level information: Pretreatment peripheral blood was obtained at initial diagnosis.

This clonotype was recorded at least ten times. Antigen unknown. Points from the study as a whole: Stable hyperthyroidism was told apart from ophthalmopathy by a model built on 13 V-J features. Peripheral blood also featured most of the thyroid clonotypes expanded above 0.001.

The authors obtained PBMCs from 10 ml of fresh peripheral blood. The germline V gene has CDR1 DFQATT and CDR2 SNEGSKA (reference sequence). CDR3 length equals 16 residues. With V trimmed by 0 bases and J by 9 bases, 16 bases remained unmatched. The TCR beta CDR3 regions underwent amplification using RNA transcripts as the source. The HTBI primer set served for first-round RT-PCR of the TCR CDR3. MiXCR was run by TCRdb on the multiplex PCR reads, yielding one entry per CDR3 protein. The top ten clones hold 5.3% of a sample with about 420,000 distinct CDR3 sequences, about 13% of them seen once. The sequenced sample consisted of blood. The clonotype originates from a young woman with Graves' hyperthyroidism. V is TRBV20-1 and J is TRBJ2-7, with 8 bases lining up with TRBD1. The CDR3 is CSARDRLRDRNGVQYF. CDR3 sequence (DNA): TGCAGTGCTAGAGATCGGCTCCGGGACAGGAATGGGGTGCAGTACTTC.